The present T cell receptor (beta chain) was sequenced within a study of cytotoxic CD8 clonotypes in ibrutinib-treated CLL. TCR beta libraries used around 2.2 micrograms of genomic DNA from cryopreserved PBMCs. The assay was immunoSEQ multiplex PCR, and TCRdb's table has in-frame clones only and misses some. The sample records over 250,000 clones, 65% to 85% being singletons. As concerns this clone: Its antigen is currently unknown.

Study-level findings and limits: At the start, clonality exceeded age-matched healthy donors and followed circulating CD8+ T-cell counts. Under therapy, public clonotypes either contracted or stayed stable, and they were uncommon.

Trimming left V 2 bases short and J 4 bases short, with 11 bases between. CDR1 is PRHDT, CDR2 FYEKMQ, per germline (reference sequence). The CDR3 extends over 14 amino acids. The source of this sequence is a human donor with chronic lymphocytic leukemia. The chain employs TRBV13 and TRBJ1-2; D gene unclear. Sample: PBMCs, taken at disease progression, from a patient treated with ibrutinib. The CDR3: CASSLQDLGYGYTF. The CDR3 DNA follows: TGTGCCAGCAGCTTACAGGACCTTGGCTATGGCTACACCTTC.